This T cell receptor (beta chain) was identified in a study of radiotherapy plus CTLA-4 blockade in lung cancer. Study as a whole: For 15% to 20% of patients, objective responses occurred, and approximately 30% had disease control.

Method: immunoSEQ multiplex PCR; TCRdb's copy keeps in-frame clones and lacks some. The data contain about 45,000 clones, about three quarters of them singletons. This CDR3 is 16 amino acids long. J was trimmed by 5 bases and V by 4 bases; bases with no gene match: 14. In germline, CDR1 is SGHTA, CDR2 FQGNSA. As regards this clone: What it recognizes is unknown.

Points from the study as a whole: Interferon-beta and early blood T cell clone dynamics reportedly predicted response best. Radiotherapy with ipilimumab was followed by blood expansion of tumor-derived clones.

This sequence was found in a human donor with non-small cell lung cancer who had a complete response to radiotherapy plus ipilimumab. The source was peripheral blood, collected from a patient treated with radiotherapy plus ipilimumab. V gene TRBV7-2 combines with J gene TRBJ2-7; TRBD1 matches at 7 bases. CDR3 in amino acids: CASSSLLTGRNHEQYF. The CDR3 DNA follows: TGTGCCAGCAGCTCCCTCCTGACAGGGAGAAACCACGAGCAGTACTTC.